This T cell receptor (beta chain) was captured by sequencing in a study of OX40 agonist ivuxolimab in advanced cancers. Overall study context: Patients in the trial were receiving intravenous ivuxolimab every 2 weeks, at doses of 0.01 to 10 mg/kg. Dose-escalation patients' cancers were hepatocellular carcinoma, melanoma, renal cell or head and neck cancer.

The study's findings and limits: CD4+ and CD8+ blood T cells expanded clonally by week 6 at 0.1 to 3.0 mg/kg. At 0.1-3.0 mg/kg, partial responders had clonal expansion among the lowest observed.

About this clone: As yet, its antigen is unknown.

Sequencing used immunoSEQ multiplex PCR; TCRdb keeps in-frame clones, though not all of them. Among roughly 74,000 clones, around 87% were seen once, and the ten largest hold less than 0.7%. Trimming removed 1 base from V and 6 bases from J, with 19 bases in between. CDR1 is SGHTS, CDR2 YDEGEE, per germline. The CDR3 covers 16 residues. The receptor was derived from an adult with an advanced solid tumor such as melanoma, head and neck, liver or kidney cancer. The chain joins TRBV5-8 to TRBJ1-2, with D hard to call. Sequencing was performed on CD4+ or CD8+ T cells sorted from blood, taken in a trial of the OX40 agonist ivuxolimab. As DNA, the CDR3 is TGTGCCAGCAGCTTGAACTTCGGAGACTTCCTTCATGGCTACACCTTC. This codes for CASSLNFGDFLHGYTF.